Described below is a single T cell receptor beta chain sequence and its context. The entry originates in a study of blood T cell repertoires in COVID-19. TCRdb keeps only in-frame clones here, not all; method: immunoSEQ multiplex PCR. The sample holds about 140,000 clones, about three quarters seen once. The CDR3 sequence is 15 residues long. The germline gives CDR1 GTSNPN, CDR2 SVGIG (reference sequence). Trimming shortened V by 1 base and J by 2 bases, and 12 bases separated the two germline ends. The receptor was isolated from a man in his forties or fifties with acute or convalescent COVID-19. V gene TRBV30 combines with J gene TRBJ2-1; TRBD1 is a possible D gene (6 bases). The sequenced material came from peripheral blood. Here the CDR3 DNA reads TGTGCCTGGAGTGGACAGGTGGCCACCTACAATGAGCAGTTCTTC. This gives the protein CAWSGQVATYNEQFF.